This note documents a single TCR beta chain sequence. What it binds is not known. TCRdb recomputed calls from the PCR reads with MiXCR, one row per CDR3 protein. The table lists about half a million distinct CDR3 sequences, around 23% of them singletons, with around 0.76% in the top ten. The sample originates from a study of molecular identifiers for immune sequencing clone quantification. About the research overall: In replicates, RNA from about 20,000 or 100,000 naive CD8 cells was split five ways, four sequenced. Whole-study results and caveats: Clone sizes could be underestimated for highly expanded clones when identical TCR molecules share a barcode.

Naive CD8 libraries came from roughly 20,000 to 1,000,000 sorted cells with 10%, 30% or 50% RNA. Using a CD8+CD4-CCR7+CD45RA+ phenotype, naive CD8 T cells were sorted. The V gene's germline CDR1 is LGHNA and CDR2 YSLEER. V was trimmed by 6 bases and J by 9 bases, leaving 15 bases between them. The CDR3 has 12 amino acids. The source is a human donor in good health. Some libraries in this study had Jurkat cell RNA spiked in. The sequencing sample was made of naive CD8+ T cells from blood, with Jurkat cell RNA spiked in. Subset indicated: FACS-sorted CD8+CD4-CCR7+CD45RA+ naive T cells. The chain links TRBV4-3 to TRBJ2-7; tentatively, D is TRBD1 or TRBD2 (5 bases each). The CDR3 reads CASSRGDGGQYF. For the CDR3, the DNA is TGCGCCAGCAGTAGAGGGGATGGGGGGCAGTACTTC.